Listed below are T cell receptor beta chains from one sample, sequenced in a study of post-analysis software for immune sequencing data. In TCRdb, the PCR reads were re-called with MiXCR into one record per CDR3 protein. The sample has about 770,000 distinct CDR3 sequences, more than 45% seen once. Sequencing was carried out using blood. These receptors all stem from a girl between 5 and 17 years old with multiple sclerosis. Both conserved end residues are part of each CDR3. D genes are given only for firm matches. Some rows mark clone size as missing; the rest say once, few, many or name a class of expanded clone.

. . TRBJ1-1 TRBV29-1 TGCAGCGTTGACCACAGGAACACTGAAGCTTTCTTT CSVDHRNTEAFF
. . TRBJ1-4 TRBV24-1 TGTGCCACCAGTGAAGGAGGGAGGCAGTATGAAAAACTGTTTTTT CATSEGGRQYEKLFF
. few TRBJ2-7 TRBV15 TGTGCCACCAGCAGAGACCAAGCGGGCTTAGCATACGAGCAGTACTTC CATSRDQAGLAYEQYF
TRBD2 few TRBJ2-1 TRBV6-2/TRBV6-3 TGTGCCAGCAGTTACCTCACTAGCGGGGTTTACAATGAGCAGTTCTTC CASSYLTSGVYNEQFF
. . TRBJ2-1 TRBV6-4 TGTGCCAGCAGTGGCCTTCCGGGAAGGAACAATGAGCAGTTCTTC CASSGLPGRNNEQFF
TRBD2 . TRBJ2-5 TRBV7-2 TGTGCCAGCAGACTCTGGACTAGCGGGAGGAGGGGGCAAGAGACCCAGTACTTC CASRLWTSGRRGQETQYF
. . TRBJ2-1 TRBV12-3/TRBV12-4 TGTGCCAGCACCCATTCCTCGGGAAACCCCTACAATGAGCAGTTCTTC CASTHSSGNPYNEQFF
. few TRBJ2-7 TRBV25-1 TGTGCCAGCAGTGGTCTAACAGGGTTCCACGAGCAGTACTTC CASSGLTGFHEQYF
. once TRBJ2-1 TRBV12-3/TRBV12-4 TGTGCCAGCAGCGGGACCTATGGGGACAATGAGCAGTTCTTC CASSGTYGDNEQFF
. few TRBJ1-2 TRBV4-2 TGTGCCAGCCGGGCAGGGGACTATGGCTACACCTTC CASRAGDYGYTF
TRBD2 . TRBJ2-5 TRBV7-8 TGTGCCAGCAGCCGGAGACTAGCGGGAGGAGGGATAGGGGAAGAGACCCAGTACTTC CASSRRLAGGGIGEETQYF
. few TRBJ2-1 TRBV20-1 TGCAGTGCTAGAAGGATAGGGCTAGAGCAAAATGAGCAGTTCTTC CSARRIGLEQNEQFF
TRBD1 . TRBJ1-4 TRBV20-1 TGCAGTGCTGAGACAGGGGGCAAAAATAAAAAACTGTTTTTT CSAETGGKNKKLFF
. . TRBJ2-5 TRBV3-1 TGTGCCAGCAGCCAAGCGGTCGGTGGGGGAGGCTACCAAGAGACCCAGTACTTC CASSQAVGGGGYQETQYF
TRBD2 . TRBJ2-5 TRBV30 TGTGCCTGGCGTAAAGGGCTAGCGGGAGAGACCCAGTACTTC CAWRKGLAGETQYF
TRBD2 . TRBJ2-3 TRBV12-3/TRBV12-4 TGTGCTAGTACCGCCAGCAGTTCGAGCGGGAGAAGGGGAACGCAGTATTTT CASTASSSSGRRGTQYF
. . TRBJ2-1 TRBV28 TGTGCCAGCAGTCCCGTTACTCGGGGGCAGTTCTTC CASSPVTRGQFF
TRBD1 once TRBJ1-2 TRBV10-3 TGTGCCACATCAGTAGAGGGGGCCGGCTACACCTTC CATSVEGAGYTF
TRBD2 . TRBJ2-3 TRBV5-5 TGTGCCAGCAGCTTGTGGGGCGTTGCGGGAGCTAGAGATACGCAGTATTTT CASSLWGVAGARDTQYF
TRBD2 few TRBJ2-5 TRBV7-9 TGTGCCAGCAGCTTCGGACTAGCGGACCAAGAGACCCAGTACTTC CASSFGLADQETQYF
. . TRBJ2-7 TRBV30 TGTGCCTGGAGTATCGGGTCAGGAGCATACGAGCAGTACTTC CAWSIGSGAYEQYF
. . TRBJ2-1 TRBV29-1 TGCAGCGTTGAGCAGGGGTCGTGGTTCTTC CSVEQGSWFF
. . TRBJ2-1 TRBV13 TGTGCCAGCAGCTACCCCACGGGGGCCCTCTCCTACAATGAGCAGTTCTTC CASSYPTGALSYNEQFF
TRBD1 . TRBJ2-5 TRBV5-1 TGCGCCAGCAGCTTGCCAGGGACAGGGGAAGAGACCCAGTACTTC CASSLPGTGEETQYF
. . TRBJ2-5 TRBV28 TGTGCCAGCGGTGTTGCGCAGTACTTC CASGVAQYF
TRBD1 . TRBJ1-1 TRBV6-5 TGTGCCAGCAGTTCGACAGGGGTGAACACTGAAGCTTTCTTT CASSSTGVNTEAFF
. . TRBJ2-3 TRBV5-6 TGTGCCAGCAGCTTCGAACGGGAGCCCACAGATACGCAGTATTTT CASSFEREPTDTQYF
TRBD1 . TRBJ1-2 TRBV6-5 TGTGCCAGCAGTTACGGGGGACAGGACTATGGCTACACCTTC CASSYGGQDYGYTF
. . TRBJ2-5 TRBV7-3 TGTGCCAGCAGCTTAAGAGGGGGGGGGAGAAAAGAGACCCAGTACTTC CASSLRGGGRKETQYF
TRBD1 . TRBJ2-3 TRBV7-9 TGTGCCAGCAGCTCCCGGACAGGGACAGATACGCAGTATTTT CASSSRTGTDTQYF
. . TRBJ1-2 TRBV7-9 TGTGCCAGCAGTACCGGGGGGTCCTATGGCTACACCTTC CASSTGGSYGYTF
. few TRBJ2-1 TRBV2 TGTGCCAGCAGTACTTGGAGCCCCGAGCAGTTCTTC CASSTWSPEQFF
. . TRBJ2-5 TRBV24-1 TGTGCCACCAGTTATAAGGGGAACAGCGCGCAGTACTTC CATSYKGNSAQYF
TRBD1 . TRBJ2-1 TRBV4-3 TGCGCCAGCAGCTCGGGACAGGGGTTCGACAATGAGCAGTTCTTC CASSSGQGFDNEQFF
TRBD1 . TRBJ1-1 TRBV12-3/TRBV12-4 TGTGCCAGCAGGGCAGGGGGCCAATTCACTGAAGCTTTCTTT CASRAGGQFTEAFF
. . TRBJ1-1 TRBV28 TGTGCCAGCAGTTTAACCCTCTCGAACACTGAAGCTTTCTTT CASSLTLSNTEAFF
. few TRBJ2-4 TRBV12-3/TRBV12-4 TGTGCCAGCAGCTCGACCGTAGCCAAAAACATTCAGTACTTC CASSSTVAKNIQYF
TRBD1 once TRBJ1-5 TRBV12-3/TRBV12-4 TGTGCCAGCAGTCTGGACAGGGGGAGCAATCAGCCCCAGCATTTT CASSLDRGSNQPQHF
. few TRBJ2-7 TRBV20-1 TGCAGTGCTTTAGGGCCAGGGGTCCTCTCCTACGAGCAGTACTTC CSALGPGVLSYEQYF
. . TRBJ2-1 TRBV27 TGTGCCAGCAGCCATACAAGGGATAGTGAGCAGTTCTTC CASSHTRDSEQFF
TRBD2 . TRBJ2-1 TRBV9 TGTGCCAGCTCAATAGCGGGAAAAAATGAGCAGTTCTTC CASSIAGKNEQFF
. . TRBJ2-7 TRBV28 TGTGCCAGCAGTTTAGGCGGCGGGAAGGCCTACGAGCAGTACTTC CASSLGGGKAYEQYF
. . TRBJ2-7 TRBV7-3 TGTGCCAGCAGCTTAAAGCCCGGTTACGAGCAGTACTTC CASSLKPGYEQYF
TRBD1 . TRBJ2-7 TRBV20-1 TGCAGTGCTATGGGGACAGCGGCCTACGAGCAGTACTTC CSAMGTAAYEQYF
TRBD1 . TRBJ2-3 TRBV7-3 TGTGCCAGCAGCGTAACGACAGGGGGGGGGACAGATACGCAGTATTTT CASSVTTGGGTDTQYF
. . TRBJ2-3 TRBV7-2 TGTGCCAGCAGCTTAGCGCGGGATCACTCCTACGGCACAGATACGCAGTATTTT CASSLARDHSYGTDTQYF